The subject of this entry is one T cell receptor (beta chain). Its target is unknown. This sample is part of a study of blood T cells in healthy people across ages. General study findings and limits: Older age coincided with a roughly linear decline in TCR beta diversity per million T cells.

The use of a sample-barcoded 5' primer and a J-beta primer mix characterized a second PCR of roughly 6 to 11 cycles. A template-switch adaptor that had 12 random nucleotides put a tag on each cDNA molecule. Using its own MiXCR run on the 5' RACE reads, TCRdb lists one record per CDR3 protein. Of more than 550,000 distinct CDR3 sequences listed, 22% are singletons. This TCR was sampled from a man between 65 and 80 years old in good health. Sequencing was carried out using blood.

In DNA form, the CDR3 reads TGTGCCAGCAGTTCCCCCTACCCTCCCTACAATGAGCAGTTCTTC. This encodes CASSSPYPPYNEQFF. The V gene is TRBV12-3 or TRBV12-4, the J gene TRBJ2-1; D remains unclear. The CDR3 spans 15 residues. The V and J ends lost 4 bases and 2 bases respectively, with 12 bases between them.